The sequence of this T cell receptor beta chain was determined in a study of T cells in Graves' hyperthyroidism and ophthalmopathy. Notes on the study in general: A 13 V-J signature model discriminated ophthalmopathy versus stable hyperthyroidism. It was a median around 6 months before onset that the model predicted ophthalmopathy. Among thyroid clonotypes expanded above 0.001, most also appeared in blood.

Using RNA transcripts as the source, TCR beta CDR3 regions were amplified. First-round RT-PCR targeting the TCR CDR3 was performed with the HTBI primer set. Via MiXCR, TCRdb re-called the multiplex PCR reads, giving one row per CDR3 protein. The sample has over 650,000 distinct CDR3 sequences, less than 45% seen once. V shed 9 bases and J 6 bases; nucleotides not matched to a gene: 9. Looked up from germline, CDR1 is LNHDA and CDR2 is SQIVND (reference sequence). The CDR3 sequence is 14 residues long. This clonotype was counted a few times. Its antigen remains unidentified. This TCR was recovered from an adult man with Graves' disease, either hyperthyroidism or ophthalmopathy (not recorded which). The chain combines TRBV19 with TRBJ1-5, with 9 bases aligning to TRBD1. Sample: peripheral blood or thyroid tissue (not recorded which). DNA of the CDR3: TGTGCCAGCTCACCGGGGACAGGGAGTCAGCCCCAGCATTTT. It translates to CASSPGTGSQPQHF.